The 10 T cell receptor beta chains in this list originate from one sample, sequenced in a study of PD-L1 blockade in urothelial cancer. Repertoires were generated with immunoSEQ multiplex PCR, while TCRdb's copy carries only in-frame clones and drops some. The table records more than 30,000 clones, around 83% of them present only once. Source: PBMCs, taken around atezolizumab (anti-PD-L1) treatment. These receptor sequences come from a man in his sixties with urothelial cancer.

The chain is built from TRBV4-2 and TRBJ2-3; 12 bases are a match to TRBD2. The CDR3 runs to 16 residues. After removal of 5 bases from V and 4 bases from J, the junction contained 7 bases not matched to a gene. Germline CDR1 reads LGHNA; CDR2 reads YNFKEQ. As DNA, the CDR3 is TGTGCCAGCAGCTCCCTAGCGGGAGGGGAAGCAGATACGCAGTATTTT. Residues: CASSSLAGGEADTQYF.

The chain recombines TRBV20-1 with TRBJ1-2, with no clear D. From germline, CDR1 is DFQATT and CDR2 SNEGSKA (reference sequence). Trimming left V 3 bases short and J 6 bases short, with 8 bases between. The CDR3 runs to 11 residues. Written as DNA, the CDR3 is TGCAGTGCTAGCACGGTCCATGGCTACACCTTC. Translated: CSASTVHGYTF.

This clone has more than one count but fewer than ten. The CDR3, as DNA: TGTGCCAGCAAGAGGGGACAGGGTGGAGAGCAGTACTTC. Translated: CASKRGQGGEQYF. The chain employs TRBV28 and TRBJ2-7; 9 nucleotides line up with TRBD1. The V and J ends lost 7 bases and 7 bases, in that order; junction bases with no gene match: 8. The CDR3 totals 13 residues. From germline, CDR1 is MDHEN and CDR2 SYDVKM.

The V gene is TRBV5-6, the J gene TRBJ2-7; tentatively, D is TRBD1 (6 bases). CDR1 and CDR2 from the germline V gene are SGHDT and YYEEEE. Trimming cost V 0 bases and J 4 bases, with 11 bases left between them. CDR3 size: 14 residues. The CDR3 nucleotides read TGTGCCAGCAGCTTGGTCCCTACAGGGTACGAGCAGTACTTC. This sequence encodes CASSLVPTGYEQYF. Drawing the rest from reference TRBV5-6 and TRBJ2-7, the complete variable domain is DAGVTQSPTHLIKTRGQQVTLRCSPKSGHDTVSWYQQALGQGPQFIFQYYEEEERQRGNFPDRFSGHQFPNYSSELNVNALLLGDSALYLCASSLVPTGYEQYFGPGTRLTVT.

The chain employs TRBV5-5 and TRBJ2-7; the D gene is possibly TRBD2 (6 bases). Germline-derived CDR1 and CDR2 are SGHKS and YYEKEE (reference sequence). V gave up 4 bases and J gave up 5 bases, with 16 bases separating them. This CDR3 spans 14 amino acids. CDR3 sequence reads: CASSPRDFPDEQYF. The DNA for the CDR3 is TGTGCCAGCAGCCCCCGGGACTTCCCCGACGAGCAGTACTTC.

The gene calls are TRBV4-3 and TRBJ1-1, with D unresolved. Germline CDR1 is LGHNA and CDR2 is YSLEER. This CDR3 has 17 amino acids. The germline V and J ends were trimmed by 2 bases and 3 bases, with 19 bases remaining between them. The CDR3 nucleotides are TGCGCCAGCAGCCAAACGCTTGTGTTTGGGAGGGACACTGAAGCTTTCTTT. Translating it yields CASSQTLVFGRDTEAFF.

V and J are TRBV5-1 and TRBJ2-3, with 16 bases matching TRBD2. This CDR3 spans 19 amino acids. Trimming at V came to 3 bases and at J to 0 bases, leaving 7 bases not matched to a gene. Per the germline V gene, CDR1 is SGHRS and CDR2 is YFSETQ. The CDR3 DNA is TGCGCCAGCAGCTCGGGACTAGCGGGGGGGCTTCCTAGCACAGATACGCAGTATTTT. This gives the protein CASSSGLAGGLPSTDTQYF.

The rearrangement uses TRBV19 and TRBJ2-3; tentatively, D is TRBD2 (5 bases). The CDR3 spans 15 residues. Germline CDR1 is LNHDA and CDR2 is SQIVND (reference sequence). Trimming took off 5 bases at V and 0 bases at J, with 12 bases between the two ends. Here the CDR3 DNA reads TGTGCCAGTAGTCTAGGAGGCGGGAGCACAGATACGCAGTATTTT. Amino acid sequence: CASSLGGGSTDTQYF.

This clone showed up just a few times. The gene calls are TRBV30 and TRBJ2-7, with 8 bases that match TRBD1. Germline V CDR1 and CDR2: GTSNPN, SVGIG (reference sequence). With 7 bases clipped from V and 4 bases from J, the junction kept 6 bases outside the gene matches. This CDR3 spans 12 amino acids. CDR3 in amino acids: CALVTGVYEQYF. Here the CDR3 DNA reads TGTGCCTTAGTGACAGGGGTTTACGAGCAGTACTTC.

This clone is a singleton in its sample. The V gene is TRBV7-2, the J gene TRBJ2-1; tentative D call: TRBD2 (6 bases). The ends were cut back, 5 bases at V and 7 bases at J, with 15 bases in the middle. CDR1 and CDR2 (germline): SGHTA, FQGNSA. This CDR3 is 14 amino acids long. The CDR3 nucleotides are TGTGCCAGCAGCGTCGGAGGGCTAGCTAATGAGCAGTTCTTC. Translated, it gives CASSVGGLANEQFF.